This is a list of T cell receptor beta chains from one sample in a study of beta chain features in type 1 diabetes. The table came from immunoSEQ multiplex PCR; TCRdb's copy has only in-frame clones and leaves some out. Altogether hundreds of thousands of clones are present, under 15% being singletons, with the ten largest covering about 0.02%. Sequences were obtained from naive CD4+ T cells from blood. These receptors came from a man aged 18 to 35 with type 1 diabetes. The CDR3 runs from the conserved cysteine through the conserved F or W. D genes are given only for firm matches. Part of the rows lack a size; the others show once, few, many or a class for expanded clones.

v_gene	len	d_gene	abundance	j_gene	CDR3aa	CDR3nt
TRBV6-5	13	-	-	TRBJ1-4	CASSYSVGEKLFF	TGTGCCAGCAGTTACTCTGTCGGAGAAAAACTGTTTTTT
TRBV30	12	TRBD2	-	TRBJ2-1	CASSLSMGRGVF	TGTGCCTCCTCCCTCAGTATGGGCCGGGGGGTCTTC
TRBV5-6	14	-	few	TRBJ1-1	CASSPLAGITEAFF	TGTGCCAGCAGCCCCTTGGCAGGGATCACTGAAGCTTTCTTT
TRBV5-6	12	-	-	TRBJ2-3	CASSPNLGTQYF	TGTGCCAGCAGCCCGAACCTCGGTACGCAGTATTTT
TRBV7-2	16	TRBD1	-	TRBJ1-5	CASSPHGAGGRQPQHF	TGTGCCAGCAGCCCTCACGGGGCAGGGGGCAGGCAGCCCCAGCATTTT
TRBV30	14	-	few	TRBJ1-5	CAWSRVGSNQPQHF	TGTGCCTGGAGTAGGGTAGGGAGCAATCAGCCCCAGCATTTT
TRBV4-1	17	TRBD1	few	TRBJ1-4	CASSLRLRGLANEKLFF	TGCGCCAGCAGCTTACGATTGAGGGGGCTCGCTAATGAAAAACTGTTTTTT
TRBV27	14	-	-	TRBJ2-7	CASSFVGYSYEQYF	TGTGCCAGCAGTTTCGTGGGGTACTCCTACGAGCAGTACTTC
TRBV7-9	12	-	few	TRBJ1-2	CASSLNGYGYTF	TGTGCCAGCAGCTTAAACGGATATGGCTACACCTTC
TRBV27	16	-	-	TRBJ2-2	CASSLSPTGYTGELFF	TGTGCCAGCAGTTTATCCCCGACAGGATACACCGGGGAGCTGTTTTTT
TRBV30	13	-	few	TRBJ2-7	CAWSHIYTYQQYF	TGTGCCTGGAGCCACATTTACACGTACCAGCAGTACTTC
TRBV6-5	12	-	few	TRBJ1-6	CASSYRGSPLHF	TGTGCCAGCAGTTACAGGGGCTCACCCCTCCACTTT
TRBV4-1	16	-	-	TRBJ1-5	CASSQEGRYSNQPQHF	TGCGCCAGCAGCCAAGAGGGGAGATATAGCAATCAGCCCCAGCATTTT
TRBV2	13	-	-	TRBJ1-5	CASTRDGNQPQHF	TGTGCCAGCACCAGGGATGGCAATCAGCCCCAGCATTTT
TRBV6-1	13	-	few	TRBJ1-5	CASGAEGNQPQHF	TGTGCCAGCGGGGCTGAAGGCAATCAGCCCCAGCATTTT
TRBV15	15	-	-	TRBJ1-4	CATSRDRQEREKLFF	TGTGCCACCAGCAGAGATCGACAGGAGAGGGAAAAACTGTTTTTT